These 27 T cell receptor beta chains were all obtained from the same sample, sequenced in a study of blood T cell repertoires in COVID-19. Clones were sequenced by immunoSEQ multiplex PCR, and TCRdb holds only the in-frame ones, with some missing. The sample shows 210,000 or so clones, about 87% of them seen only once. The sequenced material came from peripheral blood. Receptors originate from a man aged 30 to 45 with COVID-19, enrolled during active disease.

The chain carries TRBV7-9 and TRBJ1-1; 7 nucleotides align to TRBD1. With 5 bases clipped from V and 1 base from J, the junction kept 4 bases outside the gene matches. The CDR3 has 14 residues. Germline values: CDR1 SEHNR, CDR2 FQNEAQ (reference sequence). CDR3 amino acids: CASSPGQRNTEAFF. The CDR3 DNA reads TGTGCCAGCAGCCCGGGACAGAGGAACACTGAAGCTTTCTTT.

CDR3 loop: CASSQWDSLYEQYF. The DNA for the CDR3 is TGTGCCAGCAGCCAATGGGACAGCCTTTACGAGCAGTACTTC. The gene calls are TRBV14 and TRBJ2-7; 7 bases fit TRBD1. The V segment lost 2 bases and the J segment 4 bases; nucleotides outside the gene matches: 5. CDR1 is SGHDN, CDR2 FVKESK, per germline. CDR3 length: 14 residues.

The chain is built from TRBV7-6 and TRBJ2-1; 7 bases are shared with TRBD2. CDR1 and CDR2 from the germline V gene are SGHVS and FNYEAQ. The CDR3 is 16 residues long. V shed 7 bases and J 5 bases; nucleotides not matched to a gene: 14. The CDR3 coding sequence is TGTGCCAGCACCCCCATCAGGGCTAGCGGAAACAATGAGCAGTTCTTC. Residues: CASTPIRASGNNEQFF.

The V and J genes are TRBV6-2 or TRBV6-3 and TRBJ2-7, with a tentative D call TRBD1 (6 bases). Germline CDR1 MNHEY, CDR2 SVGEGT. V lost 2 bases to trimming and J lost 3 bases, with 14 bases between them. This CDR3 contains 15 residues. The CDR3 here is CASSYDGTIHYEQYF. The DNA for the CDR3 is TGTGCCAGCAGTTACGACGGGACAATCCACTACGAGCAGTACTTC.

V gene TRBV7-2 combines with J gene TRBJ2-5; a possible D gene is TRBD2 (5 bases). Trimming took off 6 bases at V and 7 bases at J, with 12 bases between the two ends. The germline gives CDR1 SGHTA, CDR2 FQGNSA. CDR3 size: 12 residues. The CDR3 DNA is TGTGCCAGCAGTGCGTATCGGGGGACCCAGTACTTC. Amino acid sequence: CASSAYRGTQYF.

This chain links TRBV7-2 with TRBJ2-1; no reliable D call. Trimming shortened V by 4 bases and J by 0 bases, and 10 bases separated the two germline ends. This CDR3 region has 15 residues. Germline V gene sequence: CDR1 SGHTA, CDR2 FQGNSA. CDR3 amino acids: CASSSAWASYNEQFF. CDR3 sequence (DNA): TGTGCCAGCAGCTCCGCATGGGCCTCCTACAATGAGCAGTTCTTC.

The CDR3 reads CASSQASYGYTF. The CDR3 DNA reads TGTGCCAGCAGCCAAGCCTCCTATGGCTACACCTTC. This chain connects TRBV3-1 (or the pseudogene TRBV3-2) to TRBJ1-2; no firm D call. The V end was cut by 1 base, the J end by 4 bases, with 4 bases between. Germline V gene lookup returns CDR1 LGHDT and CDR2 YNNKEL (reference sequence). This CDR3 comprises 12 residues.

The chain is built from TRBV5-4 and TRBJ2-2; 14 bases map to TRBD2. CDR3 length: 16 amino acids. CDR1 SGHNT and CDR2 YYREEE come from the germline V gene (reference sequence). Losses at the gene ends were 3 bases for V and 7 bases for J; bases not matched to a gene: 5. The CDR3 is CASSSGLAGAGGELFF. CDR3 sequence (DNA): TGTGCCAGCAGCTCGGGACTAGCGGGAGCAGGCGGGGAGCTGTTTTTT.

The DNA for the CDR3 is TGTGCCAGTAGACGACAGGGGCTAATGAACACTGAAGCTTTCTTT. Its protein product is CASRRQGLMNTEAFF. V gene TRBV19 combines with J gene TRBJ1-1, with 8 positions matching TRBD1. Germline V gene data show CDR1 as LNHDA and CDR2 as SQIVND (reference sequence). The CDR3 extends over 15 amino acids. With V trimmed by 6 bases and J by 0 bases, 6 bases remained unmatched.

V usage is TRBV15 and J usage is TRBJ1-4, with D perhaps TRBD1 (5 bases). The length of the CDR3 is 15 residues. The V gene lost 0 bases and the J gene lost 8 bases, with 13 bases spanning the gap. Germline V gives CDR1 LNHNV, CDR2 YYDKDF (reference sequence). CDR3 DNA sequence: TGTGCCACCAGCAGAGACAGGGTCTTAGGGGAAAAACTGTTTTTT. Its protein product is CATSRDRVLGEKLFF.

This chain connects TRBV19 to TRBJ2-1; TRBD2 might be the D (6 bases). V dropped 2 bases and J dropped 5 bases, with 13 bases sitting between them. Germline V gene sequence: CDR1 LNHDA, CDR2 SQIVND (reference sequence). CDR3 length: 15 residues. The CDR3: CASSIRRDTNNEQFF. CDR3 nucleotide sequence: TGTGCCAGTAGTATAAGGAGGGATACAAACAATGAGCAGTTCTTC.

The CDR3 DNA reads as TGTGCCAGCAGTCAGGACAGGGCCAATCAGCCCCAGCATTTT. Translating gives CASSQDRANQPQHF. This chain uses TRBV6-5 with TRBJ1-5, with TRBD1 matching 8 bases. The CDR3 runs 14 residues. CDR1 is MNHEY and CDR2 is SVGAGI in the germline V gene. With V trimmed by 5 bases and J by 3 bases, 3 bases remained unmatched.

This sequence joins TRBV28 and TRBJ1-5, with D tentatively TRBD1 (6 bases). There are 15 residues in the CDR3. Trimming shortened V by 4 bases and J by 0 bases, and 10 bases separated the two germline ends. Germline CDR1 MDHEN, CDR2 SYDVKM. The CDR3 DNA sequence: TGTGCCAGCAGTTGGACAGCTAATAGCAATCAGCCCCAGCATTTT. Its protein is CASSWTANSNQPQHF.

This chain links TRBV3-1 (or the pseudogene TRBV3-2) with TRBJ2-4; D is perhaps TRBD2 (6 bases). CDR3 length equals 18 residues. V was trimmed by 1 base and J by 4 bases, leaving 20 bases between them. CDR1 and CDR2 (germline): LGHDT, YNNKEL (reference sequence). CDR3 nucleotides: TGTGCCAGCAGCCAAGTAATATCATGGGAGGCCACAAAAAACATTCAGTACTTC. Residues: CASSQVISWEATKNIQYF.

The chain uses TRBV30 and TRBJ1-6; TRBD1 is a possible D gene (6 bases). The germline V gene has CDR1 GTSNPN and CDR2 SVGIG (reference sequence). This CDR3 is 13 amino acids long. V shed 4 bases and J shed 11 bases, with 15 bases lying between them. CDR3 protein: CAWINSRGAPLHF. The CDR3 DNA reads as TGTGCCTGGATCAATAGCAGGGGTGCACCCCTCCACTTT.

This chain links TRBV6-2 or TRBV6-3 with TRBJ2-1, with D tentatively TRBD2 (5 bases). The CDR3 length is 16 residues. In germline, CDR1 is MNHEY, CDR2 SVGEGT. V lost 2 bases and J 8 bases, leaving 19 bases between the germline ends. Here the CDR3 reads CASSYPIRLAIYEQFF. The CDR3 DNA reads TGTGCCAGCAGTTACCCAATCCGGCTAGCAATATATGAGCAGTTCTTC.

V gene TRBV5-6 combines with J gene TRBJ1-2; D gene ambiguous. Germline V gene data show CDR1 as SGHDT and CDR2 as YYEEEE. Trimming left V 4 bases short and J 4 bases short, with 11 bases between. The CDR3 loop spans 13 amino acids. The CDR3 DNA sequence: TGTGCCAGCAGCCTCCGGGGAGCCTATGGCTACACCTTC. It yields the protein CASSLRGAYGYTF.

This chain uses TRBV10-3 with TRBJ2-7; 9 positions agree with TRBD1. Germline assignment: CDR1 ENHRY and CDR2 SYGVKD. CDR3 length: 14 residues. V lost 5 bases to trimming and J lost 1 base; unmatched junction nucleotides: 3. As DNA, the CDR3 is TGTGCCATCAGTCACGGACAGGGGTCCTACGAGCAGTACTTC. This translates into CAISHGQGSYEQYF.

The chain is built from TRBV7-2 and TRBJ2-1; D is uncertain. This CDR3 has 13 amino acids. Trimming shortened V by 3 bases and J by 9 bases, and 12 bases separated the two germline ends. Germline CDR1 SGHTA, CDR2 FQGNSA. The CDR3, as DNA: TGTGCCAGCAGCTTCCCGAGATCCGGTGAGCAGTTCTTC. It specifies CASSFPRSGEQFF.

The chain recombines TRBV6-5 with TRBJ1-2, with D hard to call. The germline V gene has CDR1 MNHEY and CDR2 SVGAGI. CDR3 size: 15 residues. V lost 7 bases to trimming and J lost 8 bases, with 23 bases between them. The CDR3 region is CASTPNPKRRRGYTF. As DNA, the CDR3 is TGTGCCAGCACCCCGAATCCTAAGCGCAGAAGGGGCTACACCTTC.

This chain joins TRBV10-3 and TRBJ2-7, with D possibly matching TRBD1 (6 bases). Per the germline V gene, CDR1 is ENHRY and CDR2 is SYGVKD. The CDR3 contains 14 residues. V was trimmed by 11 bases and J by 1 base, leaving 18 bases between them. In nucleotides, the CDR3 is TGTGCCGTTAGCCGGGACACAAATTCCTACGAGCAGTACTTC. It specifies CAVSRDTNSYEQYF.

The chain joins TRBV6-2 or TRBV6-3 to TRBJ1-5; D gene ambiguous. The CDR3 has 13 amino acids. CDR1 MNHEY and CDR2 SVGEGT come from the germline V gene. Trimming pared 1 base from V and 6 bases from J, leaving 7 bases between. CDR3 protein: CASSYFAGQPQHF. CDR3 bases: TGTGCCAGCAGTTACTTCGCGGGTCAGCCCCAGCATTTT.

The chain recombines TRBV28 with TRBJ2-7; TRBD1 agrees at 9 bases. This CDR3 comprises 15 residues. Germline V gene data show CDR1 as MDHEN and CDR2 as SYDVKM. V was clipped by 6 bases and J by 3 bases; unmatched bases: 9. The DNA for the CDR3 is TGTGCCAGCAGGGGGGGACAGGGCTCGATCTACGAGCAGTACTTC. It codes for CASRGGQGSIYEQYF. Complete variable domain (other parts from reference TRBV28 and TRBJ2-7): DVKVTQSSRYLVKRTGEKVFLECVQDMDHENMFWYRQDPGLGLRLIYFSYDVKMKEKGDIPEGYSVSREKKERFSLILESASTNQTSMYLCASRGGQGSIYEQYFGPGTRLTVT.

This clone was recorded once. The chain links TRBV7-2 to TRBJ1-2; no clear D gene. This CDR3 has 15 amino acids. V was cut by 2 bases and J by 4 bases, with 14 bases left in between. Germline lookup yields CDR1 SGHTA and CDR2 FQGNSA. CDR3 DNA: TGTGCCAGCAGCTTAAGCAGGCCCTTTTTCTATGGCTACACCTTC. This sequence encodes CASSLSRPFFYGYTF.

The chain links TRBV5-1 to TRBJ2-3; maybe TRBD2 (5 bases). This CDR3 spans 17 amino acids. The germline gives CDR1 SGHRS, CDR2 YFSETQ. The V and J ends lost 0 bases and 4 bases respectively, with 18 bases between them. The CDR3 nucleotides read TGCGCCAGCAGCTTGGGTTCCGGAGGTGGGGTCGCAGATACGCAGTATTTT. This sequence encodes CASSLGSGGGVADTQYF.

J is TRBJ2-7 and V is TRBV24-1, with 7 bases identical to TRBD2. This CDR3 comprises 15 residues. V was clipped by 4 bases and J by 4 bases; unmatched bases: 9. Germline CDR1 reads KGHDR; CDR2 reads SFDVKD. CDR3 loop: CATSESGVTAYEQYF. The DNA of the CDR3 is TGTGCCACCAGTGAAAGCGGGGTAACAGCTTACGAGCAGTACTTC.

As for this clone: The same CDR3 can be traced to other DNA sequences in this sample. V and J are TRBV7-9 and TRBJ2-7; 8 nucleotides align to TRBD1. The CDR3 is made up of 14 amino acids. V was pared by 3 bases and J by 2 bases, with 3 bases of the junction left unmatched. Germline-derived CDR1 and CDR2 are SEHNR and FQNEAQ (reference sequence). CDR3 DNA: TGTGCCAGCAGCTTCGGGACAGGTCCCTACGAGCAGTACTTC. Translated: CASSFGTGPYEQYF.